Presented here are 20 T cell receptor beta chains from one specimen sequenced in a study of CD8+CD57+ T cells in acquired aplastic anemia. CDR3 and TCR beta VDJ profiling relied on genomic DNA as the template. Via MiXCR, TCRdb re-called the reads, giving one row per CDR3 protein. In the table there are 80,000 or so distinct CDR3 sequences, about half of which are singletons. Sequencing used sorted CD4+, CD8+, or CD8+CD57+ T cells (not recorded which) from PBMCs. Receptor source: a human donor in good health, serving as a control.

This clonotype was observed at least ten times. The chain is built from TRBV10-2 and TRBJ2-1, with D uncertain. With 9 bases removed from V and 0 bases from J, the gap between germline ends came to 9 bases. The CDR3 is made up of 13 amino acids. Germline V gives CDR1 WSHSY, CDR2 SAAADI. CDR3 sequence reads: CASRSSSYNEQFF. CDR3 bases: TGCGCCAGTAGGTCGAGCTCCTACAATGAGCAGTTCTTC.

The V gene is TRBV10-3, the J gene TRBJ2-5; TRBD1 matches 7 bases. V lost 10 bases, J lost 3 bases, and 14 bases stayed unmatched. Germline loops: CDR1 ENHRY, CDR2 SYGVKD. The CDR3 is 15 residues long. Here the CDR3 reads CATRLRDSEEETQYF. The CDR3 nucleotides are TGTGCCACCAGACTCCGGGACAGCGAGGAAGAGACCCAGTACTTC.

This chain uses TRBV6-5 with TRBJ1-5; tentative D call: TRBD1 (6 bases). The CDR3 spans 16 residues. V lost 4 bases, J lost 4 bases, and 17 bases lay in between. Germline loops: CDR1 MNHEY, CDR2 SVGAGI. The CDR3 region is CASSSNLDRSNQPQHF. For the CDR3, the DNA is TGTGCCAGCAGTTCTAATTTGGACAGATCGAATCAGCCCCAGCATTTT.

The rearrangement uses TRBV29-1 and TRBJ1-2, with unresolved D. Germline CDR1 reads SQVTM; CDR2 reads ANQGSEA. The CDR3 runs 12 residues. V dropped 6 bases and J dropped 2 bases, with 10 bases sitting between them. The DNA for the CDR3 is TGCAGCGTAGCGGGAGCGAACTATGGCTACACCTTC. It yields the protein CSVAGANYGYTF.

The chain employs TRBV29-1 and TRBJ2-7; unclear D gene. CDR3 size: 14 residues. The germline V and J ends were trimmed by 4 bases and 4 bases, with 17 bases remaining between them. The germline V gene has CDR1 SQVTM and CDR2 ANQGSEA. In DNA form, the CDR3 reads TGCAGCGTTGTCCTTTTTGGGAAGAGGTACGAGCAGTACTTC. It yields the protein CSVVLFGKRYEQYF.

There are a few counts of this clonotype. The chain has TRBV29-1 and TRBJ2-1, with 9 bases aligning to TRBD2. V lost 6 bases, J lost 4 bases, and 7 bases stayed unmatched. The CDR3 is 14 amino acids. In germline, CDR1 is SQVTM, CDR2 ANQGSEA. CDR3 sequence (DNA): TGCAGCGTGGCCGGGACTAGCTATTACAATGAGCAGTTCTTC. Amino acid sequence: CSVAGTSYYNEQFF.

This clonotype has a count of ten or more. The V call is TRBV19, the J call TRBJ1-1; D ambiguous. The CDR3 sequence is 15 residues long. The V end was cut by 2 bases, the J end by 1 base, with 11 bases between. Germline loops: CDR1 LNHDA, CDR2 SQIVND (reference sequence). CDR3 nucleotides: TGTGCCAGTAGTATAACTGGGTGGGGGAACACTGAAGCTTTCTTT. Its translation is CASSITGWGNTEAFF.

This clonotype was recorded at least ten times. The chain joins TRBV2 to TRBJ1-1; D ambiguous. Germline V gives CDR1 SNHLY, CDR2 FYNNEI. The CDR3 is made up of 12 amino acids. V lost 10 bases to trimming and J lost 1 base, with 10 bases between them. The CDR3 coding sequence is TGTGCCACCGTAGAAGGGAACACTGAAGCTTTCTTT. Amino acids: CATVEGNTEAFF.

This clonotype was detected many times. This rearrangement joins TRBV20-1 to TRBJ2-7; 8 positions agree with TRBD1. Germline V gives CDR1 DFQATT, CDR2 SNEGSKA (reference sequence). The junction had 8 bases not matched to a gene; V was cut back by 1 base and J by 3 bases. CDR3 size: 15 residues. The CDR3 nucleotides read TGCAGTGCTAGAGGAGTGGGGACAGGAATCTACGAGCAGTACTTC. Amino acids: CSARGVGTGIYEQYF.

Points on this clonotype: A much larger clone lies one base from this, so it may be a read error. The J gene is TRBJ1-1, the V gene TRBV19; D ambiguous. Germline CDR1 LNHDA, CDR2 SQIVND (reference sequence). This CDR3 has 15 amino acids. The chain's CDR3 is CAGSIGGRLNTEAFF. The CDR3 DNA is TGTGCCGGTAGTATAGGAGGCAGACTGAACACTGAAGCTTTCTTT. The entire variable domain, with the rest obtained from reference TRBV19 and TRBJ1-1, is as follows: DGGITQSPKYLFRKEGQNVTLSCEQNLNHDAMYWYRQDPGQGLRLIYYSQIVNDFQKGDIAEGYSVSREKKESFPLTVTSAQKNPTAFYLCAGSIGGRLNTEAFFGQGTRLTVV.

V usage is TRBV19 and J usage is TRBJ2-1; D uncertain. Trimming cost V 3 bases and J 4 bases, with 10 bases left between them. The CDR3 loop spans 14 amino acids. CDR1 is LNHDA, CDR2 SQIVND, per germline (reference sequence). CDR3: CASSINDGYNEQFF. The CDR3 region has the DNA TGTGCCAGTAGTATTAATGACGGATACAATGAGCAGTTCTTC.

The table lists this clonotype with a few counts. CDR3 nucleotide sequence: TGTGCCAGCAGTTTTTCCGGGGACACTGAAGCTTTCTTT. This sequence encodes CASSFSGDTEAFF. The chain uses TRBV12-3 or TRBV12-4 and TRBJ1-1, with D hard to call. The CDR3 has 13 amino acids. Trimming took 3 bases from V and 3 from J, leaving 8 bases between them.

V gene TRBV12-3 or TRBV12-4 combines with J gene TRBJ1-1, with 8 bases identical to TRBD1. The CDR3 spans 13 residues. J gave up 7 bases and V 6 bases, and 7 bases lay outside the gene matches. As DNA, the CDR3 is TGTGCCAGCAGCCCCGGACAGGGCGGTGAAGCTTTCTTT. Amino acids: CASSPGQGGEAFF.

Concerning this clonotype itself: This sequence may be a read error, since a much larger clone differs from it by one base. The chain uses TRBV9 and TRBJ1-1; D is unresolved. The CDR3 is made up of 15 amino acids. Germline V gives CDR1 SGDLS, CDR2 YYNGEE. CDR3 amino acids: CARSPHGGVGTEAFF. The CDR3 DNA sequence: TGTGCCCGCAGCCCCCATGGTGGGGTGGGGACTGAAGCTTTCTTT.

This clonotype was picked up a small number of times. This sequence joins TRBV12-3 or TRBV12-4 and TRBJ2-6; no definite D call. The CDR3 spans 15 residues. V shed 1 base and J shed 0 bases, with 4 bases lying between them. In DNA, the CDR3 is TGTGCCAGCAGTTTAGTAAGCTCTGGGGCCAACGTCCTGACTTTC. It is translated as CASSLVSSGANVLTF.

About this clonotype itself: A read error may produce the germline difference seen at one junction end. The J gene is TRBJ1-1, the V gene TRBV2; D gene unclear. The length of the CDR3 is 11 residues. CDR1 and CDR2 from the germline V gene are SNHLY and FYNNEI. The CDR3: CASSKNTEAFF. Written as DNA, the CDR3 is TGCGCCAGCAGCAAGAACACTGAAGCTTTCTTT.

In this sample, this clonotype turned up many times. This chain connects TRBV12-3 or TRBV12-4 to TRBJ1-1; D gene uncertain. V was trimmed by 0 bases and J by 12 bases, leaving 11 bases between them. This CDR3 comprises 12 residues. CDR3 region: CASSLAWSDPFF. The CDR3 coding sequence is TGTGCCAGCAGTTTAGCGTGGTCCGACCCTTTCTTT.

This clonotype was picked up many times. The CDR3: CASSLDWDFYGYTF. The CDR3 DNA reads TGTGCCAGCAGCTTAGATTGGGACTTTTATGGCTACACCTTC. V gene TRBV7-9 combines with J gene TRBJ1-2; the D gene is possibly TRBD1 (5 bases). The CDR3 totals 14 residues. Trimming shortened V by 1 base and J by 5 bases, and 11 bases separated the two germline ends. In germline, CDR1 is SEHNR, CDR2 FQNEAQ (reference sequence).

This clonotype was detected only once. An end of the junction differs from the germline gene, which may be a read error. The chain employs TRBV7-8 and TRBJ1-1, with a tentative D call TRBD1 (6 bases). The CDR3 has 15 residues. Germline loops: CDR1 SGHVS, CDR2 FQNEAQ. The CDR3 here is CASSLADSLDTEAFF. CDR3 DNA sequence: TGCGCCAGCAGCCTAGCGGACAGTTTGGACACTGAAGCTTTCTTT.

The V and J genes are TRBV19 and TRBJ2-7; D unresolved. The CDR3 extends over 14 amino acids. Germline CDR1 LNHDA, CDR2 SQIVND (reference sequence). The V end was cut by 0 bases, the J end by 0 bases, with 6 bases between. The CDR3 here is CASSIDGNSYEQYF. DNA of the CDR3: TGTGCCAGTAGTATAGATGGCAACTCCTACGAGCAGTACTTC. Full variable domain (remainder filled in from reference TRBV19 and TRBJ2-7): DGGITQSPKYLFRKEGQNVTLSCEQNLNHDAMYWYRQDPGQGLRLIYYSQIVNDFQKGDIAEGYSVSREKKESFPLTVTSAQKNPTAFYLCASSIDGNSYEQYFGPGTRLTVT.